Below are 12 T cell receptor beta chains sequenced from a single sample in a study of T cells in Graves' hyperthyroidism and ophthalmopathy (dated by TCRdb to about 2019). The library was prepared using multiplex PCR. Sequencing relied on an Illumina HiSeq 2000. Amplification of TCR beta CDR3 regions was carried out from RNA transcripts. A first-round RT-PCR of the TCR CDR3 used the HTBI primer set with the Qiagen OneStep RT-PCR kit. The public reads were reprocessed in TCRdb via fastp at Q25 and MiXCR, keeping in-frame beta chains. One record per CDR3 amino acid sequence lists the most common genes and DNA. The sample table holds under 550,000 distinct CDR3 sequences, of which roughly 21% were seen once. 40% to 50% of the sample rests with the top ten. Sequenced input: blood. The receptors derive from a man aged 35 to 55 with Graves' ophthalmopathy.

V and J are TRBV19 and TRBJ2-5; 7 nucleotides line up with TRBD2. V lost 3 bases and J lost 4; bases outside the gene matches: 11. Germline CDR1 and CDR2: LNHDA and SQIVND (reference sequence). This CDR3 contains 16 residues. The CDR3 nucleotides read TGTGCCAGTAGTATCCAAGCGGGACTGAGAGGAGAGACCCAGTACTTC. Its translation is CASSIQAGLRGETQYF. Full variable domain (remainder filled in from reference TRBV19 and TRBJ2-5): DGGITQSPKYLFRKEGQNVTLSCEQNLNHDAMYWYRQDPGQGLRLIYYSQIVNDFQKGDIAEGYSVSREKKESFPLTVTSAQKNPTAFYLCASSIQAGLRGETQYFGPGTRLLVL.

This clonotype was detected many times. The chain couples TRBV11-2 to TRBJ2-1; 11 nucleotides agree with TRBD1. Germline lookup yields CDR1 SGHAT and CDR2 FQNNGV. V lost 0 bases, J lost 1 base, and 2 bases stayed unmatched. The CDR3 runs 17 residues. The CDR3 sequence: CASSLDGDRGSYNEQFF. In DNA form, the CDR3 reads TGTGCCAGCAGCTTAGATGGGGACAGGGGGTCCTACAATGAGCAGTTCTTC.

This clonotype has a handful of counts. V is TRBV6-1 and J is TRBJ2-7; D is possibly TRBD2 (6 bases). The length of the CDR3 is 14 residues. The V gene's germline CDR1 is MNHNS and CDR2 SASEGT. V was clipped by 4 bases and J by 5 bases, with 15 bases between them. The CDR3 region is CASSGGGRPHEQYF. DNA of the CDR3: TGTGCCAGCAGTGGGGGAGGCCGGCCCCACGAGCAGTACTTC.

The V call is TRBV5-1, the J call TRBJ1-4; D remains unclear. There are 14 residues in the CDR3. V lost 3 bases and J 8 bases, leaving 14 bases between the germline ends. The germline gives CDR1 SGHRS, CDR2 YFSETQ. The CDR3 protein is CASSSASQREKLFF. In DNA, the CDR3 is TGCGCCAGCAGCTCGGCCTCTCAGAGGGAAAAACTGTTTTTT.

In its sample, this clonotype was seen many times. One end of the junction does not line up with germline, which may come from a read error. The chain links TRBV11-2 to TRBJ2-1, with D perhaps matching TRBD1 (5 bases). CDR1 is SGHAT and CDR2 is FQNNGV in the germline V gene. This CDR3 is 13 amino acids long. Here the CDR3 DNA reads TGTGCCAGCAGTTTAGGGGCATCCTATGAGCAGTTCTTC. It translates to CASSLGASYEQFF.

Note on this clonotype: At one of its ends the junction is not consistent with the germline gene, which may arise from a read error. V is TRBV12-3 or TRBV12-4 and J is TRBJ1-2, with D possibly being TRBD1 (6 bases). CDR3 length equals 13 residues. CDR3 DNA: TGTGCCAGCAGTGGCCGCGTCCCCGGGGGCTGCACCTTC. It specifies CASSGRVPGGCTF.

The chain couples TRBV20-1 to TRBJ1-5, with D maybe TRBD1 (5 bases). V was clipped by 6 bases and J by 2 bases, with 11 bases between them. CDR1 DFQATT and CDR2 SNEGSKA come from the germline V gene (reference sequence). This CDR3 is 13 amino acids long. CDR3 protein: CSANGGGNQPQHF. The CDR3 DNA reads as TGCAGTGCCAATGGGGGAGGCAATCAGCCCCAGCATTTT.

The chain links TRBV12-3 or TRBV12-4 to TRBJ1-3, with TRBD1 matching over 8 bases. Germline trimming cut 0 bases from V and 5 bases from J; bases unmatched to any gene: 3. This CDR3 is 15 amino acids long. CDR3 sequence reads: CASSLAQGARNTIYF. Here the CDR3 DNA reads TGTGCCAGCAGTTTAGCGCAGGGGGCGAGAAACACCATATATTTT.

In this sample, this clonotype turned up many times. The CDR3 loop reads CASSPSPDRSGETQYF. The CDR3 DNA sequence: TGCGCCAGCAGCCCAAGTCCGGACCGGTCAGGGGAGACCCAGTACTTC. This chain links TRBV5-1 with TRBJ2-5; tentatively, D is TRBD1 (5 bases). The CDR3 is made up of 16 amino acids. The germline V gene encodes CDR1 SGHRS and CDR2 YFSETQ. Trimming pared 4 bases from V and 5 bases from J, leaving 21 bases between.

The chain links TRBV7-3 to TRBJ2-1, with D tentatively TRBD1 or TRBD2 (5 bases each). Germline V gene lookup returns CDR1 SGHTA and CDR2 FQGTGA. The V end lost 9 bases, the J end lost 10 bases, and 19 bases lay between the germline ends. The CDR3 spans 13 residues. The CDR3 loop is CASSPVAWGEQFF. The CDR3 DNA reads TGTGCCAGTTCGCCTGTTGCCTGGGGGGAGCAGTTCTTC.

This clonotype was seen just once. The chain is built from TRBV27 and TRBJ2-1, with D possibly being TRBD2 (6 bases). This CDR3 has 16 residues. Germline V CDR1 and CDR2: MNHEY, SMNVEV (reference sequence). Trimming cost V 6 bases and J 0 bases, with 15 bases left between them. CDR3 residues: CASRTSLAHSYNEQFF. In DNA form, the CDR3 reads TGTGCCAGCAGAACCTCTCTAGCGCACTCCTACAATGAGCAGTTCTTC.

The CDR3 DNA sequence: TGTGCCAGCGGACAGGGGTTGAACACTGAAGCTTTCTTT. Translating it yields CASGQGLNTEAFF. This rearrangement joins TRBV7-2 to TRBJ1-1, with 9 bases lining up with TRBD1. This CDR3 region has 13 residues. Germline V gene sequence: CDR1 SGHTA, CDR2 FQGNSA. Trimming at V came to 8 bases and at J to 0 bases, leaving 1 base not matched to a gene.